This T cell receptor beta chain comes out of a study of long-term antiretroviral therapy in people with HIV. Study summary: The study's earliest collections predate the 2015 immediate-ART recommendation by about a decade.

CDR1 is SGHRS, CDR2 YFSETQ, per germline. The CDR3 covers 14 residues. Losses at the gene ends were 4 bases for V and 5 bases for J; bases not matched to a gene: 7. The assay used was immunoSEQ (version v3.0), run at survey level. Using immunoSEQ multiplex PCR, the repertoire was profiled, and TCRdb retains in-frame clones only, with some absent. The table lists about 38,000 clones, 65% to 90% of them singletons. The specimen was unsorted PBMCs, collected 1.5 years after starting antiretroviral therapy. The chain combines TRBV5-1 with TRBJ1-1, with 8 bases aligning to TRBD1. This clonotype was sampled from a man younger than 30 with HIV. The CDR3 reads CASSPQGASTEAFF. In DNA form, the CDR3 reads TGCGCCAGCAGCCCGCAGGGGGCAAGTACTGAAGCTTTCTTT.